This T cell receptor (beta chain) was obtained from a study of human T cells and chemical hapten exposure (dated by TCRdb to the early 2020s). In the study overall: The libraries were sequenced as a pool, and the TCR yield per sample differed mostly because of small variations in library volumes within the pool. In alopecia patients, the study followed how the peripheral blood TCR repertoire changed in vivo over primary and secondary sensitization to diphenylcyclopropenone (DPC), a hapten. Both TCR alpha and TCR beta chains were sequenced from each blood RNA sample. Points the paper makes about the study in general: After repeated subsampling, changes were observed in the strength of the expansion versus patch-test correlation and in the threshold at which the correlation became significant. The number of TCRs above 1 in 1000 frequency did not change with DPC sensitization; there was no evidence of global repertoire structure alterations.

This clonotype was counted at least ten times. No antigen is known for it. No much larger clone is present one base from it, and per-base qualities are unavailable. Total RNA was isolated from unfractionated whole blood collected in Tempus Blood RNA tubes. Five or six healthy volunteers were used as TCR sequencing controls and were bled at day 0, 2 weeks and 6 weeks. Trimming takes 5 bases from V and 8 bases from J, and the germline ends sit 16 bases apart. CDR3 length: 14 amino acids, cysteine to phenylalanine. The retained sequence is limited to the CDR3, 42 bases, with the frame set at the first base. The library was built by means of 5' RACE. The sample was run on an Illumina MiSeq. During library preparation, unique molecular identifiers were attached to individual cDNA molecules so that TCRs could be counted quantitatively and reproducibly. The published analysis was carried out like this. The median number of TCRs per sample was over 85,000, ranging from about 20,000 to 700,000. V, J and CDR3 annotation of the TCR reads was performed with the Decombinator software suite. For PS versus PT1 abundance plots, all samples were subsampled to the same number of TCRs (28,000). Expanded TCRs were defined as absent before sensitization and observed at least eight times at the 2-week time point. In TCRdb, the public reads were trimmed at Q25 with fastp and aligned with MiXCR, with productive beta chains retained. CDR3 protein sequences are deduplicated, and each keeps its most common genes and DNA. The authors' filters were not applied to this entry. This sample lists around 140,000 distinct CDR3 sequences; 3.5% to 5% were detected once. The ten top clones hold 1.3% to 1.5% of the sample.

The TCR sequence derives from a female donor in good health. Recombination connected TRBV12-3 or TRBV12-4 to TRBJ2-1; the D region possibly corresponds to TRBD2 (5 bases align). CDR3 sequence: CASSQGPGSYEQFF. The base sequence is TGTGCCAGCAGTCAAGGGCCGGGGAGCTATGAGCAGTTCTTC.